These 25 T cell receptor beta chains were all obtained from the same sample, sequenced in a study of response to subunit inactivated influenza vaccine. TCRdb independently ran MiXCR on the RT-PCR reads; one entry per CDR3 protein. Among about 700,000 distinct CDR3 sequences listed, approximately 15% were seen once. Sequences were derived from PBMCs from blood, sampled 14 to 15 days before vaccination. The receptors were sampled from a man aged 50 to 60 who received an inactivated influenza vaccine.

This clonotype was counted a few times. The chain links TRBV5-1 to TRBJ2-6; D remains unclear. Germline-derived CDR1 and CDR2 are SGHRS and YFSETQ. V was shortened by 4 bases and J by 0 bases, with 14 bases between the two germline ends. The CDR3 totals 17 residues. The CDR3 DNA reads TGCGCCAGCAGCCTCTCCCCGGGCCACTCTGGGGCCAACGTCCTGACTTTC. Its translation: CASSLSPGHSGANVLTF.

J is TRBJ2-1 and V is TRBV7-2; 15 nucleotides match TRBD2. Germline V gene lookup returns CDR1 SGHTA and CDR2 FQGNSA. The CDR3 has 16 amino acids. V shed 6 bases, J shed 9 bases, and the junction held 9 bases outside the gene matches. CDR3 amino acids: CASSFSGTSGRFEQFF. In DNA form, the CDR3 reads TGTGCCAGCAGTTTCTCCGGGACTAGCGGGAGGTTTGAGCAGTTCTTC.

CDR3 bases: TGTGCCATCAAAGGCGGGGACGCCGGAACCTACGAGCAGTACTTC. Protein sequence: CAIKGGDAGTYEQYF. The chain couples TRBV10-3 to TRBJ2-7, with D perhaps TRBD2 (6 bases). CDR1 is ENHRY and CDR2 is SYGVKD in the germline V gene. The CDR3 covers 15 residues. V dropped 7 bases and J dropped 2 bases, with 18 bases sitting between them.

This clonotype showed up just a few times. CDR3 amino acids: CASGQGALNYGYTF. CDR3 DNA: TGTGCCAGTGGACAGGGGGCGCTAAACTATGGCTACACCTTC. V is TRBV5-4 and J is TRBJ1-2, with TRBD1 matching over 11 bases. Germline loops: CDR1 SGHNT, CDR2 YYREEE (reference sequence). With 8 bases clipped from V and 2 bases from J, the junction kept 5 bases outside the gene matches. The CDR3 is 14 residues long.

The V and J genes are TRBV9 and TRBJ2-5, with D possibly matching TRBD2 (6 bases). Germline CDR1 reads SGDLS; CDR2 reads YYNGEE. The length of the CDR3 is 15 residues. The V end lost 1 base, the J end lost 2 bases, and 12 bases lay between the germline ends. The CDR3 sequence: CASSVTGDDQETQYF. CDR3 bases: TGTGCCAGCAGCGTAACGGGAGACGATCAAGAGACCCAGTACTTC.

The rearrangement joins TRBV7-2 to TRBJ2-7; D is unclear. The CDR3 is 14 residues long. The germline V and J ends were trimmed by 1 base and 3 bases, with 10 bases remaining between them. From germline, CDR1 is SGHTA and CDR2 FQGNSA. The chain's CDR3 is CASSLEHRRYEQYF. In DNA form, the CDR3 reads TGTGCCAGCAGCTTAGAGCACAGACGCTACGAGCAGTACTTC.

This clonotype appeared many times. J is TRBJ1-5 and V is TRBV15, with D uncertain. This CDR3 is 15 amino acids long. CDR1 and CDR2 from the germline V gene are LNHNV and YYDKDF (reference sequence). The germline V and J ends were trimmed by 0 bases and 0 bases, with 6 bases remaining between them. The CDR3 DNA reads TGTGCCACCAGCAGAGATGGGAGTAGCAATCAGCCCCAGCATTTT. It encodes CATSRDGSSNQPQHF.

The CDR3 nucleotides read TGTGCCAGCAAAAGAGGACAGGGCCACGAGCAGTACTTC. Protein sequence: CASKRGQGHEQYF. The chain has TRBV6-1 and TRBJ2-7; 8 bases align to TRBD1. This CDR3 contains 13 residues. Germline V gene sequence: CDR1 MNHNS, CDR2 SASEGT. V shed 7 bases and J 5 bases; nucleotides not matched to a gene: 7.

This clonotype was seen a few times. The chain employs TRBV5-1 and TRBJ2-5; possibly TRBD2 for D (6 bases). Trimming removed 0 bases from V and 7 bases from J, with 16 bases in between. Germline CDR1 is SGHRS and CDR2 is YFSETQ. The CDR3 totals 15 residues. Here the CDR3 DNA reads TGCGCCAGCAGCTTGGATGCGGGACCAGGTGGGACCCAGTACTTC. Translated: CASSLDAGPGGTQYF.

In nucleotides, the CDR3 is TGTGCCAGCAGCTCCACTGGGGGACGGATAACCTACGAGCAGTACTTC. Residues: CASSSTGGRITYEQYF. The chain combines TRBV13 with TRBJ2-7, with D possibly being TRBD1 or TRBD2 (5 bases each). Trimming shortened V by 4 bases and J by 2 bases, and 18 bases separated the two germline ends. The CDR3 extends over 16 amino acids. Germline assignment: CDR1 PRHDT and CDR2 FYEKMQ (reference sequence).

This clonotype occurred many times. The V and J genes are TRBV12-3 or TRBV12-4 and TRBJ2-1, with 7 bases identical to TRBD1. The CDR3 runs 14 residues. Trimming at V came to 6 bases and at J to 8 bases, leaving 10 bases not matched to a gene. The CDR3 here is CASSPRQGSDEQFF. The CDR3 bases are TGTGCCAGCAGCCCCAGACAGGGATCCGATGAGCAGTTCTTC.

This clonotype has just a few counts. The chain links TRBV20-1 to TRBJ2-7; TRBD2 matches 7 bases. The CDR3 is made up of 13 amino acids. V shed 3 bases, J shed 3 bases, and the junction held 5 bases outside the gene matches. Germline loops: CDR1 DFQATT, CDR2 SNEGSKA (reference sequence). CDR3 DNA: TGCAGTGCTAGTGGGTCGGGGGGCTACGAGCAGTACTTC. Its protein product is CSASGSGGYEQYF.

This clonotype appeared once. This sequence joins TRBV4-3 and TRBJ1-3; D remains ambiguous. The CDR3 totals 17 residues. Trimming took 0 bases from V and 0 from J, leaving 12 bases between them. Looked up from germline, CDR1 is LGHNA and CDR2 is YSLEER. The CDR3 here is CASSQDFPTTSGNTIYF. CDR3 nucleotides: TGCGCCAGCAGCCAAGATTTCCCGACCACCTCTGGAAACACCATATATTTT.

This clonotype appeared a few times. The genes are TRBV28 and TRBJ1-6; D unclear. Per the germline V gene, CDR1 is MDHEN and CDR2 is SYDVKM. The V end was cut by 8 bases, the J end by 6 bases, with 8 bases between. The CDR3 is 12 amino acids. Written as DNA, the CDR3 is TGTGCCAGCCGCGAGGGTAATTCACCCCTCCACTTT. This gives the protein CASREGNSPLHF.

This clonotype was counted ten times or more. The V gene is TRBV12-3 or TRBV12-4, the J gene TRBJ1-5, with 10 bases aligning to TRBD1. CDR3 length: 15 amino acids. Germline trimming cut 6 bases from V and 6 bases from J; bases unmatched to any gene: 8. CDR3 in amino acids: CASSPGTGDSQPQHF. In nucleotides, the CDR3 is TGTGCCAGCAGCCCAGGGACAGGGGATAGTCAGCCCCAGCATTTT.

CDR3 sequence (DNA): TGTGCCAGCAGCCCCAAAAACTGGCTAGCGGGGGGGGCTCCTTCCCCTGATACGCAGTATTTT. Amino acid sequence: CASSPKNWLAGGAPSPDTQYF. This sequence joins TRBV11-2 and TRBJ2-3, with 12 bases matching TRBD2. CDR1 and CDR2 from the germline V gene are SGHAT and FQNNGV. The CDR3 consists of 21 residues. V trimming: 5 bases; J trimming: 6 bases; junction bases outside the gene matches: 24.

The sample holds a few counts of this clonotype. Here the CDR3 DNA reads TGTGCCAGCAGTTTTGGCGGGGATCTTAATGAGCAGTTCTTC. It codes for CASSFGGDLNEQFF. V usage is TRBV12-3 or TRBV12-4 and J usage is TRBJ2-1; perhaps TRBD2 as D (6 bases). V lost 3 bases to trimming and J lost 7 bases, with 13 bases between them. The CDR3 totals 14 residues.

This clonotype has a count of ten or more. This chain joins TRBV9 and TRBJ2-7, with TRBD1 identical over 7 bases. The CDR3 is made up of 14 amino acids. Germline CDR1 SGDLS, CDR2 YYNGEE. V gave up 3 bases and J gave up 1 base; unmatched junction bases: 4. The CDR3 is CASSEADRSYEQYF. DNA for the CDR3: TGTGCCAGCAGCGAGGCGGACAGGTCCTACGAGCAGTACTTC.

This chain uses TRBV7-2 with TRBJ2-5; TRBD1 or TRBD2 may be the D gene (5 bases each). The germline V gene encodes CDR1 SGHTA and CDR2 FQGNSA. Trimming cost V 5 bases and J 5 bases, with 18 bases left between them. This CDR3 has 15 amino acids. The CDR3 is CASSRIGGTMETQYF. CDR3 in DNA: TGTGCCAGCAGCCGAATTGGGGGAACAATGGAGACCCAGTACTTC.

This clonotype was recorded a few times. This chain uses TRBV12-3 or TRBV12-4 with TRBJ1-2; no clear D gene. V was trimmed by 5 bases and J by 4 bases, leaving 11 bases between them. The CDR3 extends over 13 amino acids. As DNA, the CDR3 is TGTGCCAGCAGTCACGGGTGGAGCTATGGCTACACCTTC. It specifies CASSHGWSYGYTF.

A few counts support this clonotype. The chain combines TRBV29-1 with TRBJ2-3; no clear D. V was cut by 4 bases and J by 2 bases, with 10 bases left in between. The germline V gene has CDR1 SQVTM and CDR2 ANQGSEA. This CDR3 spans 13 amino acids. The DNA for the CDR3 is TGCAGCGTTGCGGAACAAATCACAGATACGCAGTATTTT. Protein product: CSVAEQITDTQYF.

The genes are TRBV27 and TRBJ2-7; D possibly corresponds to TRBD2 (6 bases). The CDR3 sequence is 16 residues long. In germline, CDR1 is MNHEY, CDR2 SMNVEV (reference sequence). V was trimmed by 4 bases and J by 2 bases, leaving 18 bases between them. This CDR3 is CASSSYRGRRTYEQYF. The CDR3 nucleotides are TGTGCCAGCAGTTCGTACAGAGGGAGGAGGACCTACGAGCAGTACTTC.

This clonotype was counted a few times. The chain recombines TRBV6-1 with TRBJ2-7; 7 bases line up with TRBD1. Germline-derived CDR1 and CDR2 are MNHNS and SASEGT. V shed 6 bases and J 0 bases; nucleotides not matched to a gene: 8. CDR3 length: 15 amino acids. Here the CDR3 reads CASRPRTGGSYEQYF. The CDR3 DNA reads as TGTGCCAGCAGGCCTAGGACAGGCGGCTCCTACGAGCAGTACTTC.

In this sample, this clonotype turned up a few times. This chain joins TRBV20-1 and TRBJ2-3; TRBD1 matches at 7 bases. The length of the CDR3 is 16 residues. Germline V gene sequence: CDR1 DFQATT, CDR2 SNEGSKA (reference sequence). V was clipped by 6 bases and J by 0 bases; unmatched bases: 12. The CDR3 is CSAYQWDRPSTDTQYF. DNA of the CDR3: TGCAGTGCCTACCAGTGGGACAGACCTAGCACAGATACGCAGTATTTT.

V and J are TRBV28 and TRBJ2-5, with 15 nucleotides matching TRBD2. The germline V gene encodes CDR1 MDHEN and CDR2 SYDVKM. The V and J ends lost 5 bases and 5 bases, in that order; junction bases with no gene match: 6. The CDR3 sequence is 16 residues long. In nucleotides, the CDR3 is TGTGCCAGCAGTACGGGGGGGACTAGCGGGAGGGAGACCCAGTACTTC. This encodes CASSTGGTSGRETQYF.